A single sample gave rise to the 23 T cell receptor beta chains below, sequenced in a study of T cell responses to AZD1222 COVID-19 vaccine. Profiled with immunoSEQ multiplex PCR; TCRdb holds only in-frame clones, not every one. The sample carries 95,000 or so clones, 85% to 90% recorded once. The sequences come from peripheral blood, collected on day 0 of MenACWY control vaccination. These receptors all come from an adult in good health.

The chain is built from TRBV7-2 and TRBJ1-5; tentatively, D is TRBD1 (5 bases). The CDR3 spans 15 residues. The germline V gene encodes CDR1 SGHTA and CDR2 FQGNSA. Trimming stripped 6 bases from V and 2 bases from J, with 14 bases between. CDR3 sequence reads: CASSPKGKGNQPQHF. DNA of the CDR3: TGTGCCAGCAGTCCCAAGGGGAAGGGCAATCAGCCCCAGCATTTT.

The chain links TRBV19 to TRBJ1-6; D call uncertain. CDR3 length equals 15 residues. Between the trimmed V and J ends, which lost 7 bases and 4 bases, there was a span of 14 bases. Looked up from germline, CDR1 is LNHDA and CDR2 is SQIVND (reference sequence). CDR3 nucleotide sequence: TGTGCCAGTAATAAGGGCGGGGTTTATAATTCACCCCTCCACTTT. It specifies CASNKGGVYNSPLHF.

The J gene is TRBJ2-5, the V gene TRBV9, with D tentatively TRBD1 (6 bases). The CDR3 is 14 residues long. The V gene lost 0 bases and the J gene lost 9 bases, with 15 bases spanning the gap. Germline values: CDR1 SGDLS, CDR2 YYNGEE. CDR3 loop: CASSVGETGGAQYF. The CDR3 bases are TGTGCCAGCAGCGTAGGTGAGACAGGCGGAGCCCAGTACTTC.

The rearrangement joins TRBV28 to TRBJ2-5; TRBD2 agrees at 8 bases. V was clipped by 5 bases and J by 3 bases; unmatched bases: 8. CDR1 and CDR2 (germline): MDHEN, SYDVKM. This CDR3 has 15 residues. CDR3 in DNA: TGTGCCAGCAGTGCCTTGGGACTAGGGGAAGAGACCCAGTACTTC. Translating it yields CASSALGLGEETQYF.

The chain has TRBV7-3 and TRBJ2-2; D is ambiguous. CDR1 and CDR2 from the germline V gene are SGHTA and FQGTGA. The CDR3 runs 14 residues. The germline V and J ends were trimmed by 2 bases and 3 bases, with 7 bases remaining between them. CDR3 DNA: TGTGCCAGCAGCTTATCGTCACACACCGGGGAGCTGTTTTTT. As protein: CASSLSSHTGELFF. The whole variable domain, filled in from reference TRBV7-3 and TRBJ2-2, reads GAGVSQTPSNKVTEKGKYVELRCDPISGHTALYWYRQSLGQGPEFLIYFQGTGAADDSGLPNDRFFAVRPEGSVSTLKIQRTERGDSAVYLCASSLSSHTGELFFGEGSRLTVL.

The rearrangement joins TRBV19 to TRBJ2-7, with 8 positions matching TRBD1. V was clipped by 5 bases and J by 3 bases; unmatched bases: 15. In germline, CDR1 is LNHDA, CDR2 SQIVND (reference sequence). CDR3 length: 17 residues. The CDR3 here is CASSLLVSPGQDYEQYF. In nucleotides, the CDR3 is TGTGCCAGTAGTTTACTCGTCTCCCCGGGACAGGACTACGAGCAGTACTTC.

The DNA of the CDR3 is TGTGCCAGCAGTTTGACAGGAGGGGTTGAAAAACTGTTTTTT. Translation: CASSLTGGVEKLFF. The chain has TRBV28 and TRBJ1-4, with D possibly TRBD1 on 6 matching bases. Trimming took off 3 bases at V and 7 bases at J, with 12 bases between the two ends. This CDR3 comprises 14 residues. CDR1 is MDHEN and CDR2 is SYDVKM in the germline V gene.

The chain employs TRBV6-5 and TRBJ2-7; no clear D. V lost 7 bases and J lost 0, with 13 bases in between. The CDR3 spans 14 residues. CDR1 and CDR2 (germline): MNHEY, SVGAGI. The CDR3 here is CASKSQEISYEQYF. CDR3 bases: TGTGCCAGCAAATCTCAGGAGATCTCCTACGAGCAGTACTTC.

The V and J genes are TRBV6-4 and TRBJ2-1; D gene uncertain. Germline CDR1 MRHNA, CDR2 SNTAGT. There are 15 residues in the CDR3. Trimming pared 0 bases from V and 6 bases from J, leaving 12 bases between. The CDR3 coding sequence is TGTGCCAGCAGTGACTCTAGGCGAGTAGTCAATGAGCAGTTCTTC. It is translated as CASSDSRRVVNEQFF.

This chain uses TRBV4-3 with TRBJ1-5, with no clear D. The germline V and J ends were trimmed by 1 base and 0 bases, with 7 bases remaining between them. CDR1 LGHNA and CDR2 YSLEER come from the germline V gene. The CDR3 length is 15 residues. This CDR3 reads CASSQGLASNQPQHF. The CDR3 DNA reads as TGCGCCAGCAGCCAAGGGTTAGCTAGCAATCAGCCCCAGCATTTT.

This CDR3 is CASSPGQGGEQYF. CDR3 nucleotide sequence: TGTGCCAGCAGCCCGGGACAGGGAGGCGAGCAGTACTTC. The chain combines TRBV28 with TRBJ2-7, with 9 bases fitting TRBD1. The CDR3 runs to 13 residues. V shed 6 bases and J 6 bases; nucleotides not matched to a gene: 6. Germline assignment: CDR1 MDHEN and CDR2 SYDVKM.

The chain employs TRBV2 and TRBJ1-2, with D maybe TRBD1 (5 bases). The CDR3 is 13 residues long. CDR1 and CDR2 from the germline V gene are SNHLY and FYNNEI. The V and J ends lost 5 bases and 5 bases respectively, with 12 bases between them. The CDR3 region has the DNA TGTGCCAGCAGTCAGGGACGGCTATATGGCTACACCTTC. It is translated as CASSQGRLYGYTF.

The rearrangement links TRBV7-8 to TRBJ1-5, with TRBD1 as a possible D gene (6 bases). The CDR3 contains 15 residues. Trimming removed 1 base at V and 5 bases at J, with 12 bases between. The V gene's germline CDR1 is SGHVS and CDR2 FQNEAQ. The CDR3 protein is CASSLVWGGHQPQHF. CDR3 DNA sequence: TGTGCCAGCAGCTTAGTGTGGGGGGGGCATCAGCCCCAGCATTTT.

The genes are TRBV27 and TRBJ2-3, with 9 bases lining up with TRBD2. The CDR3 consists of 17 residues. V dropped 2 bases and J dropped 0; count of bases not matched to a gene: 6. CDR1 is MNHEY and CDR2 is SMNVEV in the germline V gene (reference sequence). CDR3 nucleotide sequence: TGTGCCAGCAGTTTACTAGCGGGGACTCTAAGCACAGATACGCAGTATTTT. Translated: CASSLLAGTLSTDTQYF.

V and J are TRBV4-1 and TRBJ2-3; 10 bases agree with TRBD2. The J segment lost 6 bases and the V segment lost 0 bases, leaving 0 bases of the junction unmatched. Germline CDR1 is MGHRA and CDR2 is YSYEKL. The CDR3 loop spans 14 amino acids. CDR3 in DNA: TGCGCCAGCAGCCAAGATAGCGGGGGGGATACGCAGTATTTT. Its protein product is CASSQDSGGDTQYF.

The rearrangement joins TRBV27 to TRBJ2-1; possibly TRBD1 or TRBD2 for D (5 bases each). This CDR3 has 13 amino acids. Per the germline V gene, CDR1 is MNHEY and CDR2 is SMNVEV (reference sequence). Between the trimmed V and J ends, which lost 2 bases and 15 bases, there was a span of 17 bases. This chain's CDR3 is CASSLGSLWDPFF. The CDR3 region has the DNA TGTGCCAGCAGTTTAGGGTCCCTGTGGGACCCGTTCTTC.

This clone was observed once. This chain links TRBV18 with TRBJ1-1, with 7 positions matching TRBD1. Germline V gives CDR1 KGHSH, CDR2 LQKENI. With 4 bases clipped from V and 5 bases from J, the junction kept 7 bases outside the gene matches. There are 14 residues in the CDR3. The CDR3 spells CASSQEKGQTEAFF. CDR3 in DNA: TGTGCCAGCTCACAAGAGAAGGGACAGACTGAAGCTTTCTTT.

This chain connects TRBV4-3 to TRBJ2-1, with D unclear. V shed 0 bases and J shed 3 bases, with 6 bases lying between them. The CDR3 length is 14 residues. Germline loops: CDR1 LGHNA, CDR2 YSLEER. CDR3 residues: CASSQDWHYNEQFF. The CDR3 nucleotides are TGCGCCAGCAGCCAAGATTGGCACTACAATGAGCAGTTCTTC.

This chain uses TRBV30 with TRBJ1-1, with 7 bases that match TRBD1. The CDR3 loop spans 15 amino acids. V dropped 1 base and J dropped 0; count of bases not matched to a gene: 5. Germline lookup yields CDR1 GTSNPN and CDR2 SVGIG (reference sequence). The CDR3 here is CAWSARDRLNTEAFF. The DNA of the CDR3 is TGTGCCTGGAGTGCCCGGGACAGATTGAACACTGAAGCTTTCTTT. Full variable domain (missing parts from reference TRBV30 and TRBJ1-1): SQTIHQWPATLVQPVGSPLSLECTVEGTSNPNLYWYRQAAGRGLQLLFYSVGIGQISSEVPQNLSASRPQDRQFILSSKKLLLSDSGFYLCAWSARDRLNTEAFFGQGTRLTVV.

The DNA of the CDR3 is TGTGCCAGCAGTTACCGACAGGGAAACTATGGCTACACCTTC. Protein product: CASSYRQGNYGYTF. This sequence joins TRBV6-5 and TRBJ1-2; 7 nucleotides match TRBD1. The CDR3 extends over 14 amino acids. CDR1 MNHEY and CDR2 SVGAGI come from the germline V gene. V gave up 2 bases and J gave up 2 bases; unmatched junction bases: 2.

The genes are TRBV28 and TRBJ1-1; weak D call: TRBD1 (6 bases). Germline V gene lookup returns CDR1 MDHEN and CDR2 SYDVKM. The V gene lost 7 bases and the J gene lost 0 bases, with 12 bases spanning the gap. The CDR3 spans 14 residues. This CDR3 reads CASNVWTVNTEAFF. CDR3 DNA sequence: TGTGCCAGCAACGTGTGGACAGTGAACACTGAAGCTTTCTTT.

This rearrangement joins TRBV30 to TRBJ1-2; D uncertain. The germline gives CDR1 GTSNPN, CDR2 SVGIG (reference sequence). The CDR3 spans 13 residues. Between the trimmed V and J ends, which lost 8 bases and 4 bases, there was a span of 17 bases. CDR3 nucleotides: TGTGCCCTAGAGCTACCACCTTTCTATGGCTACACCTTC. Translating it yields CALELPPFYGYTF.

The chain joins TRBV12-3 or TRBV12-4 to TRBJ2-1; 9 nucleotides align to TRBD2. V was clipped by 11 bases and J by 9 bases; unmatched bases: 8. The CDR3 loop spans 12 amino acids. CDR3 amino acids: CAGGLAKGEQFF. The CDR3 DNA reads as TGTGCCGGGGGACTAGCTAAAGGTGAGCAGTTCTTC.